These 20 T cell receptor beta chains were sequenced from one sample in a study of shared T cell receptors in the human thymus. Profiled with immunoSEQ multiplex PCR; TCRdb holds only in-frame clones, not every one. The repertoire holds approximately 660,000 clones, with around 89% as singletons. This sample was shared with a second study, whose subject was human thymus T cells.

The sample taken for sequencing was thymocytes. The receptors stem from a boy less than two years old with a congenital heart defect.

This rearrangement joins TRBV5-6 to TRBJ2-5; 8 bases agree with TRBD1. The CDR3 loop spans 14 amino acids. Germline V lookup: CDR1 SGHDT, CDR2 YYEEEE. V gave up 5 bases and J gave up 1 base; unmatched junction bases: 4. The CDR3 reads CASSSDRGQETQYF. The CDR3 DNA is TGTGCCAGCAGTTCAGACAGGGGCCAAGAGACCCAGTACTTC.

CDR3: CASSQDPLLAGKDNEQFF. For the CDR3, the DNA is TGTGCCAGCAGCCAAGATCCCCTCCTAGCGGGAAAGGACAATGAGCAGTTCTTC. The V and J genes are TRBV14 and TRBJ2-1; 9 bases line up with TRBD2. J was trimmed by 5 bases and V by 0 bases; bases with no gene match: 11. This CDR3 contains 18 residues. Per germline, CDR1 SGHDN and CDR2 FVKESK.

The J gene is TRBJ2-5, the V gene TRBV7-2, with 8 bases identical to TRBD2. The CDR3 loop spans 15 amino acids. V was clipped by 2 bases and J by 3 bases; unmatched bases: 5. Germline CDR1 reads SGHTA; CDR2 reads FQGNSA. CDR3 coding DNA: TGTGCCAGCAGCTTAATCTCGCGGGAGGAAGAGACCCAGTACTTC. It specifies CASSLISREEETQYF. Looking up the rest from reference TRBV7-2 and TRBJ2-5 gives the full variable domain: GAGVSQSPSNKVTEKGKDVELRCDPISGHTALYWYRQSLGQGLEFLIYFQGNSAPDKSGLPSDRFSAERTGGSVSTLTIQRTQQEDSAVYLCASSLISREEETQYFGPGTRLLVL.

The chain couples TRBV19 to TRBJ2-7; 8 bases match TRBD2. Germline V lookup: CDR1 LNHDA, CDR2 SQIVND (reference sequence). The CDR3 runs to 14 residues. After removal of 6 bases from V and 5 bases from J, the junction contained 9 bases not matched to a gene. CDR3 sequence (DNA): TGTGCCAGTAGATCGACGGGAGGGCCTAACGAGCAGTACTTC. Its protein is CASRSTGGPNEQYF.

The chain is built from TRBV5-3 and TRBJ2-7, with 12 positions matching TRBD2. TRBV5-3 is assigned to the ORF class and has an uncertain function. The CDR3 consists of 18 residues. J was trimmed by 3 bases and V by 3 bases; bases with no gene match: 13. The CDR3 protein is CARSSQIRLAGVSYEQYF. In nucleotides, the CDR3 is TGTGCCAGAAGCTCCCAAATTCGACTAGCGGGAGTAAGCTACGAGCAGTACTTC.

For the CDR3, the DNA is TGTGCCAGCAGCTCTATTCCCACGGAGCAGTTCTTC. Translation: CASSSIPTEQFF. The gene calls are TRBV7-9 and TRBJ2-1, with D uncertain. V shed 4 bases and J shed 10 bases, with 11 bases lying between them. This CDR3 has 12 amino acids. CDR1 is SEHNR and CDR2 is FQNEAQ in the germline V gene (reference sequence).

The V gene is TRBV6-6, the J gene TRBJ1-1; 7 bases are a match to TRBD1. Germline V lookup: CDR1 MNHNY, CDR2 SVGAGI (reference sequence). The CDR3 consists of 13 residues. Losses at the gene ends were 7 bases for V and 4 bases for J; bases not matched to a gene: 6. CDR3 region: CASTRDRVTEAFF. The DNA for the CDR3 is TGTGCCAGCACTCGTGACAGGGTCACTGAAGCTTTCTTT.

The gene calls are TRBV7-2 and TRBJ2-5; 9 nucleotides align to TRBD1. V shed 8 bases and J 4 bases; nucleotides not matched to a gene: 2. The CDR3 runs to 12 residues. Per the germline V gene, CDR1 is SGHTA and CDR2 is FQGNSA. The CDR3 coding sequence is TGTGCCAGCGACAGGGGGAGAGAGACCCAGTACTTC. Residues: CASDRGRETQYF.

The CDR3 protein is CASNGLAGTHNEQFF. CDR3 bases: TGTGCCAGCAACGGACTAGCGGGAACCCACAATGAGCAGTTCTTC. The rearrangement uses TRBV14 and TRBJ2-1, with 12 bases identical to TRBD2. V was clipped by 7 bases and J by 5 bases; unmatched bases: 6. Germline values: CDR1 SGHDN, CDR2 FVKESK. This CDR3 has 15 residues.

The chain joins TRBV10-2 to TRBJ2-1; 12 bases are shared with TRBD2. Germline CDR1 and CDR2: WSHSY and SAAADI. This CDR3 spans 15 amino acids. Trimming removed 6 bases from V and 4 bases from J; junction bases left unmatched: 4. CDR3: CASSLGLAGYNEQFF. In DNA, the CDR3 is TGCGCCAGCAGCCTCGGACTAGCGGGGTACAATGAGCAGTTCTTC.

The chain joins TRBV27 to TRBJ2-3; 9 bases are shared with TRBD2. Germline CDR1 reads MNHEY; CDR2 reads SMNVEV (reference sequence). The CDR3 is 17 residues long. The ends lost 0 bases at V and 0 bases at J; junction bases unmatched: 4. CDR3 in amino acids: CASSLSIAGASTDTQYF. The CDR3 bases are TGTGCCAGCAGTTTATCCATAGCGGGAGCTAGCACAGATACGCAGTATTTT.

The chain uses TRBV4-2 and TRBJ2-1; 9 bases fit TRBD2. With V trimmed by 4 bases and J by 0 bases, 4 bases remained unmatched. CDR3 length equals 16 residues. Germline CDR1 and CDR2: LGHNA and YNFKEQ. Here the CDR3 reads CASSPRSGSSYNEQFF. The CDR3 nucleotides read TGTGCCAGCAGCCCTCGTAGCGGGAGCTCCTACAATGAGCAGTTCTTC.

This sequence joins TRBV4-1 and TRBJ1-4; maybe TRBD1 (5 bases). V was cut by 3 bases and J by 5 bases, with 10 bases left in between. The CDR3 loop spans 14 amino acids. Per the germline V gene, CDR1 is MGHRA and CDR2 is YSYEKL. The CDR3 DNA reads TGCGCCAGCAGCCACGGGGGTGACAATGAAAAACTGTTTTTT. Translating it yields CASSHGGDNEKLFF.

The chain recombines TRBV6-5 with TRBJ2-1; TRBD2 aligns across 8 bases. This CDR3 is 16 amino acids long. Germline assignment: CDR1 MNHEY and CDR2 SVGAGI. V shed 1 base and J 1 base; nucleotides not matched to a gene: 3. The DNA of the CDR3 is TGTGCCAGCAGTTACTTAAAGCGGGAGTCCTACAATGAGCAGTTCTTC. It yields the protein CASSYLKRESYNEQFF.

This chain links TRBV5-1 with TRBJ2-1, with a weak D call TRBD1 (6 bases). The length of the CDR3 is 18 residues. CDR1 and CDR2 from the germline V gene are SGHRS and YFSETQ. Trimming stripped 0 bases from V and 7 bases from J, with 23 bases between. The chain's CDR3 is CASSLGTVPLADGNEQFF. The DNA of the CDR3 is TGCGCCAGCAGCTTGGGGACAGTGCCTCTCGCAGACGGGAATGAGCAGTTCTTC.

V and J are TRBV6-1 and TRBJ2-1, with D perhaps matching TRBD2 (6 bases). With 8 bases removed from V and 6 bases from J, the gap between germline ends came to 17 bases. Germline V gene data show CDR1 as MNHNS and CDR2 as SASEGT. CDR3 length: 14 residues. DNA of the CDR3: TGTGCCAGCCGAACGGCTAGCGCGGGCAATGAGCAGTTCTTC. It is translated as CASRTASAGNEQFF.

V is TRBV6-1 and J is TRBJ2-2; 8 bases fit TRBD2. J was trimmed by 7 bases and V by 7 bases; bases with no gene match: 11. The CDR3 consists of 15 residues. Germline V gene data show CDR1 as MNHNS and CDR2 as SASEGT. The CDR3 sequence: CASTNRTSWGGELFF. The CDR3 coding sequence is TGTGCCAGCACGAACCGGACTAGCTGGGGCGGGGAGCTGTTTTTT.

The chain has TRBV19 and TRBJ2-1; 9 bases map to TRBD2. Germline V gene data show CDR1 as LNHDA and CDR2 as SQIVND (reference sequence). Trimming at V came to 5 bases and at J to 3 bases, leaving 11 bases not matched to a gene. The CDR3 is 17 residues long. The CDR3 sequence: CASSAEPGLALYNEQFF. CDR3 sequence (DNA): TGTGCCAGTAGTGCCGAACCGGGACTAGCCCTCTACAATGAGCAGTTCTTC.

The CDR3 DNA reads as TGTGCCAGCAGAAACAGGGTTTTGGGCGAGACCCAGTACTTC. It encodes CASRNRVLGETQYF. This rearrangement joins TRBV27 to TRBJ2-5; D might be TRBD1 (6 bases). From germline, CDR1 is MNHEY and CDR2 SMNVEV (reference sequence). The CDR3 extends over 14 amino acids. Trimming took off 6 bases at V and 5 bases at J, with 16 bases between the two ends.

This clone has a single count. V gene TRBV19 combines with J gene TRBJ2-1, with 7 bases lining up with TRBD2. J gave up 5 bases and V 7 bases, and 8 bases lay outside the gene matches. The CDR3 consists of 14 residues. Germline V gene lookup returns CDR1 LNHDA and CDR2 SQIVND (reference sequence). CDR3 nucleotide sequence: TGTGCCAGTATATCGACTAGCTCTGACAATGAGCAGTTCTTC. Protein product: CASISTSSDNEQFF. Drawing the rest from reference TRBV19 and TRBJ2-1, the complete variable domain is DGGITQSPKYLFRKEGQNVTLSCEQNLNHDAMYWYRQDPGQGLRLIYYSQIVNDFQKGDIAEGYSVSREKKESFPLTVTSAQKNPTAFYLCASISTSSDNEQFFGPGTRLTVL.